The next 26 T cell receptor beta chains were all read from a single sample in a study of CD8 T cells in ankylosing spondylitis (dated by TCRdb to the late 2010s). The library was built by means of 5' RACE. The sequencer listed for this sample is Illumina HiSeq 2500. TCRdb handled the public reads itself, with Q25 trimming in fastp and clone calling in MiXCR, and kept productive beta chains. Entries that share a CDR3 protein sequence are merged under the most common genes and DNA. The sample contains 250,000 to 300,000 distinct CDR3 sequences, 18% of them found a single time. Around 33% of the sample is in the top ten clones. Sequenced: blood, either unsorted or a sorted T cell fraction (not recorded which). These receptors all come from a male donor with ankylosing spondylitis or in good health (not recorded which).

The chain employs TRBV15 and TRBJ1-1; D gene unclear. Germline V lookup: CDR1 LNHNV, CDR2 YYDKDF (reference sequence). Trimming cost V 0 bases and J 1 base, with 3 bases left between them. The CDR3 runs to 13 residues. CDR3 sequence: CATSREGNTEAFF. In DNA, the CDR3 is TGTGCCACCAGCAGAGAGGGGAACACTGAAGCTTTCTTT. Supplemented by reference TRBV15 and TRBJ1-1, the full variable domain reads DAMVIQNPRYQVTQFGKPVTLSCSQTLNHNVMYWYQQKSSQAPKLLFHYYDKDFNNEADTPDNFQSRRPNTSFCFLDIRSPGLGDTAMYLCATSREGNTEAFFGQGTRLTVV.

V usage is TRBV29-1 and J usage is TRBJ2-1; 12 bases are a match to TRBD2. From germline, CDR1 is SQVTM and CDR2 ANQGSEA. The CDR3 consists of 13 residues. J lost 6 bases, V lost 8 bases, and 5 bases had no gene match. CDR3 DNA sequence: TGCAGCCTAGCGGGAGGGACCTCCAATGAGCAGTTCTTC. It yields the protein CSLAGGTSNEQFF.

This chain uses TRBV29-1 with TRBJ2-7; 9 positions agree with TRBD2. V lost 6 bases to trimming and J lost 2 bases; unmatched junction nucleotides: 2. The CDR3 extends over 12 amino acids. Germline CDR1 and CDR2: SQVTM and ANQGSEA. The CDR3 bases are TGCAGCGTCGGACTAGCGACCTACGAGCAGTACTTC. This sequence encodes CSVGLATYEQYF.

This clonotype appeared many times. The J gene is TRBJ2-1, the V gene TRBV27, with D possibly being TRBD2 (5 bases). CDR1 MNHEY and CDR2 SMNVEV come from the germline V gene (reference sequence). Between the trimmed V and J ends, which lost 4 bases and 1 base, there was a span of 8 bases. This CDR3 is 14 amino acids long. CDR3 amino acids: CASSSWTSYNEQFF. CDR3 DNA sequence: TGTGCCAGCAGTTCTTGGACTTCCTACAATGAGCAGTTCTTC.

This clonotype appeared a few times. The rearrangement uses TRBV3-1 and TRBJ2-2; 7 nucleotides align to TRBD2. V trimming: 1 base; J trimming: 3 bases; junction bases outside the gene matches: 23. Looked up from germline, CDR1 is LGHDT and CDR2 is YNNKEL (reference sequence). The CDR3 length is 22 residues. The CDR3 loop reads CASSQGVDIFLEAREHTGELFF. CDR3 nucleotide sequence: TGTGCCAGCAGCCAAGGGGTTGATATTTTTCTTGAGGCGCGGGAGCACACCGGGGAGCTGTTTTTT.

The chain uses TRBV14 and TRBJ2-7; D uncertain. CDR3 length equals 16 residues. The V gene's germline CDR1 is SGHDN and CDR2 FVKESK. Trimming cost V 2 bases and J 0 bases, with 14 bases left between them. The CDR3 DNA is TGTGCCAGCAGCCAACTCCCCCAGGTCAGCTCCTACGAGCAGTACTTC. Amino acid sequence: CASSQLPQVSSYEQYF.

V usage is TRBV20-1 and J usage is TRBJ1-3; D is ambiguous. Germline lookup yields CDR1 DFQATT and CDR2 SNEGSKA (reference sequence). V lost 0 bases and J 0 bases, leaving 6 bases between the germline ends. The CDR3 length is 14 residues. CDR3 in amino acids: CSARDLPSGNTIYF. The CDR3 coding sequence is TGCAGTGCTAGAGATCTTCCCTCTGGAAACACCATATATTTT.

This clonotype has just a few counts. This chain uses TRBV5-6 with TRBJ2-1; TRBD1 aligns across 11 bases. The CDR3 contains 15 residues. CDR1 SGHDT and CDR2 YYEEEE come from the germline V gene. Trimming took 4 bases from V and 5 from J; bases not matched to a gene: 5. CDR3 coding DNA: TGTGCCAGCAGCGCACCGGGACAGGGGGACAATGAGCAGTTCTTC. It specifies CASSAPGQGDNEQFF. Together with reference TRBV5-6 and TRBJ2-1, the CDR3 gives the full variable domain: DAGVTQSPTHLIKTRGQQVTLRCSPKSGHDTVSWYQQALGQGPQFIFQYYEEEERQRGNFPDRFSGHQFPNYSSELNVNALLLGDSALYLCASSAPGQGDNEQFFGPGTRLTVL.

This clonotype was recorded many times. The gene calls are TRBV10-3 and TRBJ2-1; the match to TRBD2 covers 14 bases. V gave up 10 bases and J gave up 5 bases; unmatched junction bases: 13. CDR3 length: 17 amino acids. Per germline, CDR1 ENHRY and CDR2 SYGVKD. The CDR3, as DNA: TGTGCCACCAAAGGGAGACTAGCGGGAGGGCCAGACAATGAGCAGTTCTTC. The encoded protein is CATKGRLAGGPDNEQFF.

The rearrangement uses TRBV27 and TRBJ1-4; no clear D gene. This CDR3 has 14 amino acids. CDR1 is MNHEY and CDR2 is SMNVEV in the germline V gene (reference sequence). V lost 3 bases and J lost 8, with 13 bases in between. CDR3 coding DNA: TGTGCCAGCAGTTTGGGTGGGGTGAGGGAAAAACTGTTTTTT. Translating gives CASSLGGVREKLFF.

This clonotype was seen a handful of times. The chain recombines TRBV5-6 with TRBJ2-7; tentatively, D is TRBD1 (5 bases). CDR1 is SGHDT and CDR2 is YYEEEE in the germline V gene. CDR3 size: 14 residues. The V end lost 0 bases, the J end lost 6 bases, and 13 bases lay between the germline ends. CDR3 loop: CASSLGTDKGEQYF. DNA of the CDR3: TGTGCCAGCAGCTTGGGAACGGACAAGGGCGAGCAGTACTTC.

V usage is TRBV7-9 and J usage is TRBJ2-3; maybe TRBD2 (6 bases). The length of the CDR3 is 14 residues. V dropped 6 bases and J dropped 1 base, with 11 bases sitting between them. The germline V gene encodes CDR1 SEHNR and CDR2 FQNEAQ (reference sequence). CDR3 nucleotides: TGTGCCAGCAGGGGAGGAGGGGGCACAGATACGCAGTATTTT. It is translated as CASRGGGGTDTQYF.

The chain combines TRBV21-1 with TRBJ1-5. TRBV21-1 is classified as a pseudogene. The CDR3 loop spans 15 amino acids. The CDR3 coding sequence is TGTGCCAGCAGCAAAGGGCGGCTCAGCAATCAGCCCCAGCATTTT. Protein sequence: CASSKGRLSNQPQHF.

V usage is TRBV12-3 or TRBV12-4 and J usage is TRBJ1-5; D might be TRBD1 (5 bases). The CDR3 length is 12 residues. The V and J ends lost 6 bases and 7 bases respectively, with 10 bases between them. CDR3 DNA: TGTGCCAGCAGAACAGGAGTGCAGCCCCAGCATTTT. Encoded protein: CASRTGVQPQHF.

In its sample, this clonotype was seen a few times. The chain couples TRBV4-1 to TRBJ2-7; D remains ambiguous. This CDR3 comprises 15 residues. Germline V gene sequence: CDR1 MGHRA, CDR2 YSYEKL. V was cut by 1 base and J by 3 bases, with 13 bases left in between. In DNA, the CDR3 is TGCGCCAGCAGCCAAGTTCCAGGACCGGGCTACGAGCAGTACTTC. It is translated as CASSQVPGPGYEQYF.

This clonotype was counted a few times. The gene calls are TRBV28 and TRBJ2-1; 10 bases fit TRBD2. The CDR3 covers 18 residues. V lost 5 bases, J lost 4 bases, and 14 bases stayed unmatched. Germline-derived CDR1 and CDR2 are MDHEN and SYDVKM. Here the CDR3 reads CASSQISSGRLPYNEQFF. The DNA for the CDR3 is TGTGCCAGCAGTCAAATTTCTAGCGGGAGACTGCCTTACAATGAGCAGTTCTTC.

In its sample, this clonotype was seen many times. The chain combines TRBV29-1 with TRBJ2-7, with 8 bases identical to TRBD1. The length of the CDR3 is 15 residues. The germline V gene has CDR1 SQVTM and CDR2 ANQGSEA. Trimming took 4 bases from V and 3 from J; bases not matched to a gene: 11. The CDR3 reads CSVASGQGAYYEQYF. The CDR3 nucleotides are TGCAGCGTTGCAAGCGGGCAGGGGGCCTACTACGAGCAGTACTTC.

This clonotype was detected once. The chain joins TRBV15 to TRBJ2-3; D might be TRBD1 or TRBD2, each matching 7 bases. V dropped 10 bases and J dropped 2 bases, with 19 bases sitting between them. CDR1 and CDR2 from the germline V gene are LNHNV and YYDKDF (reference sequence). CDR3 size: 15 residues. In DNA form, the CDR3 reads TGTGCCATCACAGAAGGGAGGGGGCACACAGATACGCAGTATTTT. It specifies CAITEGRGHTDTQYF.

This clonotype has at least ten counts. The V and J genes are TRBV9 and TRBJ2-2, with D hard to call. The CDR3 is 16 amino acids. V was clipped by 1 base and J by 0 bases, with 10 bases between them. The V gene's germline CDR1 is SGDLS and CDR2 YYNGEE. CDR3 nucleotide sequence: TGTGCCAGCAGCGTAATTGAGACACCGAACACCGGGGAGCTGTTTTTT. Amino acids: CASSVIETPNTGELFF.

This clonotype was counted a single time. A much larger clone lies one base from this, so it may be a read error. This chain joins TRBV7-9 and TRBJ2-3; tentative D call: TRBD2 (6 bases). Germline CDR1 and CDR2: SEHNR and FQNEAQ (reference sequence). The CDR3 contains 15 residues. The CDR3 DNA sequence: TGTGCCAGCAGTCAAGCTCCCGGGAGCAGAGATACGCAGTATTTT. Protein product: CASSQAPGSRDTQYF.

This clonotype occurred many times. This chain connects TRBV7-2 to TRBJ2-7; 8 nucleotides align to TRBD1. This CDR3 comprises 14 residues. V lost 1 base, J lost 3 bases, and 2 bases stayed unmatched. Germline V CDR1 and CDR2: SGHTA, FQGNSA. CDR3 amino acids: CASSLVGTGYEQYF. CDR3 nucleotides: TGTGCCAGCAGCTTAGTGGGGACAGGCTACGAGCAGTACTTC.

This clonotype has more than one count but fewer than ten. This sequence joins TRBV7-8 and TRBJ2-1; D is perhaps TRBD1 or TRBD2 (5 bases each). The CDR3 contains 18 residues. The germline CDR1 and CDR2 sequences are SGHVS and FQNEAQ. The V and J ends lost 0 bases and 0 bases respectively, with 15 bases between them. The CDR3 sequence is CASSLASPWGISYNEQFF. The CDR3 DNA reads TGTGCCAGCAGCTTAGCAAGCCCCTGGGGGATCTCCTACAATGAGCAGTTCTTC.

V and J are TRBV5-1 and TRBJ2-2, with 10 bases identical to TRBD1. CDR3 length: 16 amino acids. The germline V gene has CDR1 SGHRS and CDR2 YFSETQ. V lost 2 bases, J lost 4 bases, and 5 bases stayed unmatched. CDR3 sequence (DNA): TGCGCCAGCAGCTTCCGACAGGGGGCGGGCACCGGGGAGCTGTTTTTT. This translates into CASSFRQGAGTGELFF.

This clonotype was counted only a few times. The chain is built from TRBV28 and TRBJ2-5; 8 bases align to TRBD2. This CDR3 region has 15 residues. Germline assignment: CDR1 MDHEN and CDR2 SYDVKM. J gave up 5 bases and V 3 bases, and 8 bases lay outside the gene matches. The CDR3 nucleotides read TGTGCCAGCAGTTTGATGGGGGCTAGCGGGGAGACCCAGTACTTC. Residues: CASSLMGASGETQYF.

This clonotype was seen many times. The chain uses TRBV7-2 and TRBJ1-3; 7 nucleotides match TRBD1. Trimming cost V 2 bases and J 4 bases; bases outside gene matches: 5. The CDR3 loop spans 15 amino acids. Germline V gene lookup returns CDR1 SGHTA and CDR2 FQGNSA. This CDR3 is CASSLRGDRGNTIYF. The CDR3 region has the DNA TGTGCCAGCAGCTTAAGGGGGGACAGAGGAAACACCATATATTTT.

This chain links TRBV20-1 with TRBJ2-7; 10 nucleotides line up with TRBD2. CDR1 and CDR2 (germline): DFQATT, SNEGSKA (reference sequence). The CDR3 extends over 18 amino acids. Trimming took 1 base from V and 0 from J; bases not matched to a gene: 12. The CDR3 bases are TGCAGTGCTAGAGTACTAGCGGGAATCCACTCCAGCTCCTACGAGCAGTACTTC. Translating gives CSARVLAGIHSSSYEQYF.